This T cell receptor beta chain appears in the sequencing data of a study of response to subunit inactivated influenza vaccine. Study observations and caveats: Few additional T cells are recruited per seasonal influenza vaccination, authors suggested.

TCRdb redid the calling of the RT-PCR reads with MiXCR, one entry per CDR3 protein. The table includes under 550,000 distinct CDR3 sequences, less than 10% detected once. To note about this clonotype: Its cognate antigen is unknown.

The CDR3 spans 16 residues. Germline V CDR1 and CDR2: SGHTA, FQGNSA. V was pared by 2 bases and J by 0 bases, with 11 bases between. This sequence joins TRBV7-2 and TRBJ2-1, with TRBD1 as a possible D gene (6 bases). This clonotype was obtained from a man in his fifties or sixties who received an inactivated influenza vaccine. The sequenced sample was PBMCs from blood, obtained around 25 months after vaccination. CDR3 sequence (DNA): TGTGCCAGCAGCTTATCCATAGGGGGCTCCTACAATGAGCAGTTCTTC. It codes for CASSLSIGGSYNEQFF.